This T cell receptor beta chain was obtained from a study of CD8 T cells in ankylosing spondylitis (dated by TCRdb to between 2016 and 2019). General notes on the study: To find TCR variants linked to disease, the study profiled T cell receptor beta repertoires in ankylosing spondylitis patients and healthy donors. The full study cohort was made up of under 30 ankylosing spondylitis patients and around 100 healthy donors. Peripheral blood was sampled, and synovial fluid was also collected from ankylosing spondylitis patients. On the study overall, not on this receptor specifically: According to the report, matched synovial fluid samples from ankylosing spondylitis patients were significantly enriched for the disease-linked clones. The disease-linked clones had a CD8+ phenotype and were found at relatively low frequencies in peripheral blood. Blood from ankylosing spondylitis patients appeared to be characterized by a TCR beta motif made up of under ten highly homologous amino acid variants. Some TCR beta motif variants had previously been reported in synovial fluid and blood of reactive arthritis patients, which suggested common disease-initiation mechanisms.

Sequencing instrument: Illumina HiSeq 2500. TCR beta libraries were prepared by quantitative 5'-RACE with molecular barcodes. Per the source publication's procedure: A new computational method based on a probabilistic model of VDJ rearrangement was used to identify disease-linked TCR variants. Using fastp at Q25 and MiXCR, TCRdb reprocessed the public reads and kept productive beta chains. Entries that share a CDR3 protein sequence are merged under the most common genes and DNA. The V and J calls reflect TCRdb's pipeline rather than the authors' work. The sample has 200,000 to 300,000 distinct CDR3 sequences on record, over 7% of them singletons. Of the sample, 4% to 5% is held by the ten largest clones. This clonotype appeared many times. Its recognized antigen is unknown. No per-base quality is available; no much larger clone lies one base away. The germline V gene gives CDR1 as LGHNA and CDR2 as YSLEER. The CDR3 runs 16 residues from the cysteine to the phenylalanine. The CDR3 DNA has 48 bases and is translated from base 1. The junction carries 8 bases between V and J, which are trimmed by 0 bases and 2 bases respectively.

The receptor's source is a female donor with ankylosing spondylitis or in good health (not recorded which). The chain is encoded by TRBV4-3 joined to TRBJ2-6, and possibly TRBD1, on 5 matching bases. The sequenced material came from blood, either unsorted or a sorted T cell fraction (not recorded which). The CDR3 here reads CASSQEYRPGANVLTF. In nucleotides, the sequence is TGCGCCAGCAGCCAAGAATACAGGCCTGGGGCCAACGTCCTGACTTTC.